Given below is one T cell receptor beta chain in context. This sample was included in a study of blood T cell repertoires in COVID-19. TCRdb's table, derived via immunoSEQ multiplex PCR, lists solely in-frame clones and lacks some. The sample shows roughly 220,000 clones, more than 65% of them seen only once. Trimming shortened V by 0 bases and J by 0 bases, and 15 bases separated the two germline ends. The CDR3 consists of 17 residues. Germline V gene data show CDR1 as SGDLS and CDR2 as YYNGEE. Material: peripheral blood. This rearrangement joins TRBV9 to TRBJ1-2, with D maybe TRBD1 (6 bases). The TCR originated in a woman aged 55-75 years with acute or convalescent COVID-19. The CDR3 DNA follows: TGTGCCAGCAGCGTAGGGCAGGGGACGTTAGCTAACTATGGCTACACCTTC. It is translated as CASSVGQGTLANYGYTF.